The 20 T cell receptor beta chains in this list originate from one sample, sequenced in a study of T cell repertoires in cytomegalovirus infection. These TCRs' antigens remain unknown. One entry per CDR3 protein, called by TCRdb with MiXCR from the reads. The sample yields roughly 500,000 distinct CDR3 sequences, roughly a third seen once. Sample: cultured PBMCs, taken from culture after CMV antigen stimulation. These TCRs come from a human donor in good health (CMV status not recorded). Some clones in this sample may be carry-over from other donors' samples.

The J gene is TRBJ1-1, the V gene TRBV3-1; D is perhaps TRBD1 (6 bases). Trimming took off 4 bases at V and 7 bases at J, with 10 bases between the two ends. The CDR3 covers 12 residues. The germline CDR1 and CDR2 sequences are LGHDT and YNNKEL (reference sequence). CDR3 residues: CASSPSGVEAFF. The CDR3 DNA follows: TGTGCCAGCAGCCCATCAGGGGTTGAAGCTTTCTTT.

This chain joins TRBV27 and TRBJ2-1, with D unresolved. The CDR3 covers 15 residues. CDR1 and CDR2 (germline): MNHEY, SMNVEV (reference sequence). The V end was cut by 5 bases, the J end by 8 bases, with 19 bases between. CDR3: CASSKSSGRWDEQFF. Written as DNA, the CDR3 is TGTGCCAGCAGTAAGTCCTCCGGCCGATGGGATGAGCAGTTCTTC.

This clonotype was found a few times. The gene calls are TRBV7-8 and TRBJ2-7; possibly TRBD2 for D (6 bases). Trimming took off 1 base at V and 4 bases at J, with 17 bases between the two ends. This CDR3 comprises 16 residues. Germline V gives CDR1 SGHVS, CDR2 FQNEAQ. CDR3 coding DNA: TGTGCCAGCAGCTTAGACAGTCGGATGGAGGGTTACGAGCAGTACTTC. Translating it yields CASSLDSRMEGYEQYF.

This clonotype was observed at least ten times. The junction departs from germline at one end; a sequencing error may be responsible. The chain carries TRBV7-2 and TRBJ2-5, with TRBD2 as a possible D gene (5 bases). The CDR3 sequence is 13 residues long. CDR1 and CDR2 from the germline V gene are SGHTA and FQGNSA. The CDR3 reads CASSFAFTTNYNF. The DNA for the CDR3 is TGTGCCAGCAGCTTCGCTTTCACGACTAACTATAACTTC.

The table lists this clonotype with a few counts. V and J are TRBV10-3 and TRBJ2-7; D could derive from TRBD1 or TRBD2 (6 bases each). The CDR3 length is 15 residues. V lost 5 bases and J lost 5, with 19 bases in between. Germline V gene sequence: CDR1 ENHRY, CDR2 SYGVKD. CDR3 nucleotides: TGTGCCATCAGTTTAAAGGGGGGTCTCACGGACGAGCAGTACTTC. It yields the protein CAISLKGGLTDEQYF.

The V call is TRBV6-1, the J call TRBJ2-7; 7 bases are shared with TRBD1. This CDR3 has 15 residues. Unmatched junction bases numbered 13, after V lost 9 bases and J lost 2 bases. Germline CDR1 is MNHNS and CDR2 is SASEGT. The CDR3 DNA is TGTGCCAGTGGGGACAGACACTTTTTAACCTACGAGCAGTACGTC. Encoded protein: CASGDRHFLTYEQYV.

The chain is built from TRBV6-5 and TRBJ2-1; the match to TRBD2 covers 14 bases. Germline trimming cut 0 bases from V and 5 bases from J; bases unmatched to any gene: 12. Germline CDR1 reads MNHEY; CDR2 reads SVGAGI. The CDR3 consists of 20 residues. The CDR3 DNA is TGTGCCAGCAGTTACTCGGGACTAGCGGGAGAGGTTAGGGGACACAATGAGCAGTTCTTC. Encoded protein: CASSYSGLAGEVRGHNEQFF.

The J gene is TRBJ1-1, the V gene TRBV11-3; a possible D gene is TRBD1 (6 bases). This CDR3 region has 15 residues. Trimming left V 8 bases short and J 7 bases short, with 23 bases between. The germline CDR1 and CDR2 sequences are SGHNT and YENEEA. In DNA form, the CDR3 reads TGTGCCAGCCGAAGCTTTAGGGGGGGCGGCGGTGAAGCTTTCTTT. Residues: CASRSFRGGGGEAFF.

This clonotype was seen a handful of times. The chain couples TRBV6-1 to TRBJ1-5; perhaps TRBD1 as D (6 bases). The CDR3 is 12 amino acids. V shed 7 bases and J shed 9 bases, with 13 bases lying between them. Germline loops: CDR1 MNHNS, CDR2 SASEGT. As DNA, the CDR3 is TGTGCCAGCACCCAGGGGTATCGGCCCCAGCATTTT. This encodes CASTQGYRPQHF.

This clonotype has just a few counts. The rearrangement joins TRBV5-6 to TRBJ2-1; D not certain. CDR3 length: 15 residues. V lost 0 bases to trimming and J lost 0 bases, with 7 bases between them. Germline loops: CDR1 SGHDT, CDR2 YYEEEE. CDR3 loop: CASSLVVSSYNEQFF. CDR3 bases: TGTGCCAGCAGCTTGGTGGTGAGCTCCTACAATGAGCAGTTCTTC.

This clonotype was detected once. The chain has TRBV11-3 and TRBJ2-1, with a tentative D call TRBD2 (6 bases). The V end was cut by 5 bases, the J end by 8 bases, with 16 bases between. The germline V gene has CDR1 SGHNT and CDR2 YENEEA. The CDR3 length is 14 residues. Here the CDR3 DNA reads TGTGCCAGCAGCGTGCGTCCTCCGGGGGATGAGCAGTTCTTC. Translating it yields CASSVRPPGDEQFF.

The chain has TRBV18 and TRBJ2-7; the D gene is possibly TRBD1 (6 bases). The CDR3 is 14 amino acids. The ends were cut back, 5 bases at V and 0 bases at J, with 11 bases in the middle. Germline V gene lookup returns CDR1 KGHSH and CDR2 LQKENI. The CDR3, as DNA: TGTGCCAGCTCAACAACACAGGGCTCCTACGAGCAGTACGTC. Its translation is CASSTTQGSYEQYV.

J is TRBJ2-3 and V is TRBV19; D unresolved. The CDR3 is made up of 17 amino acids. Germline CDR1 reads LNHDA; CDR2 reads SQIVND (reference sequence). V gave up 0 bases and J gave up 4 bases, with 17 bases separating them. CDR3 region: CASSIDLHPRPPDTQYF. Written as DNA, the CDR3 is TGTGCCAGTAGTATAGATCTCCACCCAAGGCCCCCAGATACGCAGTATTTT.

The rearrangement joins TRBV12-3 or TRBV12-4 to TRBJ2-5, with D perhaps TRBD1 (5 bases). The CDR3 spans 15 residues. Trimming left V 6 bases short and J 5 bases short, with 19 bases between. In DNA, the CDR3 is TGTGCCAGCAGGCCCCCAGGGATTCTTGGGGAGACCCAGTACTTC. Protein sequence: CASRPPGILGETQYF.

This clonotype was detected a few times. This chain joins TRBV10-3 and TRBJ1-2; D possibly corresponds to TRBD1 (5 bases). Germline V CDR1 and CDR2: ENHRY, SYGVKD. Between the trimmed V and J ends, which lost 10 bases and 0 bases, there was a span of 12 bases. This CDR3 has 13 residues. CDR3 DNA: TGTGCCACCGCGGGACTAGCTAACTATGGCTACACCTTC. Protein sequence: CATAGLANYGYTF.

This clonotype was observed once. The rearrangement uses TRBV14 and TRBJ2-5; 9 bases are a match to TRBD1. The CDR3 spans 14 residues. Unmatched junction bases numbered 3, after V lost 2 bases and J lost 5 bases. Germline V gene sequence: CDR1 SGHDN, CDR2 FVKESK. CDR3 sequence (DNA): TGTGCCAGCAGCCAAAACAGGGGGCGGGAGACCCAGTACTTC. This encodes CASSQNRGRETQYF. Based on the CDR3 plus reference TRBV14 and TRBJ2-5, the full variable domain is EAGVTQFPSHSVIEKGQTVTLRCDPISGHDNLYWYRRVMGKEIKFLLHFVKESKQDESGMPNNRFLAERTGGTYSTLKVQPAELEDSGVYFCASSQNRGRETQYFGPGTRLLVL.

This clonotype was counted only a few times. The chain recombines TRBV27 with TRBJ1-1; perhaps TRBD1 as D (5 bases). Trimming took 8 bases from V and 0 from J, leaving 13 bases between them. The CDR3 covers 14 residues. Germline lookup yields CDR1 MNHEY and CDR2 SMNVEV (reference sequence). CDR3 nucleotide sequence: TGTGCCAGCTTTTCCGCAGGGCTGAACACTGAAGCTTTCTTT. Translating it yields CASFSAGLNTEAFF.

The V call is TRBV6-8, the J call TRBJ1-1; maybe TRBD1 (6 bases). This CDR3 has 14 amino acids. V was shortened by 6 bases and J by 0 bases, with 11 bases between the two germline ends. The germline V gene has CDR1 MNHGY and CDR2 SAAAGT. The CDR3 loop is CASRQDRMNTEAFF. CDR3 in DNA: TGTGCCAGCAGGCAGGACAGAATGAACACTGAAGCTTTCTTT.

V gene TRBV28 combines with J gene TRBJ1-1, with D perhaps TRBD1 (5 bases). The CDR3 sequence is 17 residues long. Germline V CDR1 and CDR2: MDHEN, SYDVKM. V lost 5 bases to trimming and J lost 1 base, with 20 bases between them. As DNA, the CDR3 is TGTGCCAGCAGTGGAATCCCCGGGACCCTGGGGAACACTGAAGCTTTCTTT. Its translation: CASSGIPGTLGNTEAFF.

The V and J genes are TRBV27 and TRBJ2-6; D might be TRBD2 (5 bases). Trimming stripped 2 bases from V and 0 bases from J, with 20 bases between. Looked up from germline, CDR1 is MNHEY and CDR2 is SMNVEV (reference sequence). This CDR3 spans 20 amino acids. The CDR3 coding sequence is TGTGCCAGCAGTTTAGGATCGGGAACAGACCGTCCCTCTGGGGCCAACGTCCTGACTTTC. Translating gives CASSLGSGTDRPSGANVLTF.